The entry below describes one T cell receptor beta chain. This same CDR3 is encoded by further DNA sequences in the sample. This entry belongs to a study of shared clonotypes between healthy human individuals. V was trimmed by 6 bases and J by 10 bases, leaving 10 bases between them. Germline V lookup: CDR1 MNHEY, CDR2 SVGAGI. CDR3 size: 11 residues. Produced via immunoSEQ multiplex PCR; TCRdb's table is partial and in-frame only. This table has about 2 million clones, approximately 95% appearing once. Terminally differentiated effector memory CD45RA+ cells were left out of the naive CD8 fraction, which was CD45RO-negative and positively selected for CCR7.

This clonotype was sampled from a man aged 18 to 30 in good health. Sequencing used naive CD8+ T cells sorted from blood. The V and J genes are TRBV6-5 and TRBJ2-1; D not certain. CDR3 DNA sequence: TGTGCCAGCAGCCCCGGGCACGAGCAGTTCTTC. Amino acid sequence: CASSPGHEQFF.